Following are 26 T cell receptor beta chains from one sample sequenced in a study of PD-1 and CTLA-4 blockade in melanoma. Here immunoSEQ multiplex PCR was the method, and the copy in TCRdb shows in-frame clones only, minus some. The sample lists tens of thousands of clones, around 89% seen once, with 5% to 6.5% in the top ten. Material: CD8+ T cells from peripheral blood, obtained from a patient given anti-PD-1 treatment. Receptor source: a human donor with melanoma.

The V gene is TRBV4-3, the J gene TRBJ1-4; no clear D. Trimming pared 4 bases from V and 0 bases from J, leaving 9 bases between. This CDR3 contains 15 residues. Germline assignment: CDR1 LGHNA and CDR2 YSLEER. CDR3 in amino acids: CASSPDGATNEKLFF. CDR3 nucleotide sequence: TGCGCCAGCAGCCCGGACGGGGCAACTAATGAAAAACTGTTTTTT.

This clone was found a few times. The chain uses TRBV29-1 and TRBJ2-7; D possibly corresponds to TRBD1 (5 bases). The CDR3 runs to 13 residues. CDR1 and CDR2 from the germline V gene are SQVTM and ANQGSEA. V was cut by 7 bases and J by 4 bases, with 17 bases left in between. In nucleotides, the CDR3 is TGCAGCGCAATCAGGGTTGGTGCGTACGAGCAGTACTTC. As protein: CSAIRVGAYEQYF.

This clone was seen only once. V and J are TRBV6-6 and TRBJ1-2, with D possibly being TRBD1 (6 bases). Between the trimmed V and J ends, which lost 4 bases and 6 bases, there was a span of 18 bases. This CDR3 comprises 15 residues. CDR1 and CDR2 from the germline V gene are MNHNY and SVGAGI (reference sequence). The CDR3 DNA is TGTGCCAGCAGTTCCCTGATCGGGGGGGCGGATGGCTACACCTTC. As protein: CASSSLIGGADGYTF.

The chain has TRBV27 and TRBJ1-2; possibly TRBD1 for D (6 bases). The CDR3 length is 17 residues. The V gene's germline CDR1 is MNHEY and CDR2 SMNVEV (reference sequence). Trimming shortened V by 1 base and J by 4 bases, and 19 bases separated the two germline ends. The CDR3 is CASSLWSGAGGLYGYTF. CDR3 nucleotides: TGTGCCAGCAGTTTATGGTCAGGGGCTGGGGGGCTCTATGGCTACACCTTC.

As DNA, the CDR3 is TGTGCCAGTAGGTCAGGGGGCGACTATAGCAATCAGCCCCAGCATTTT. Its translation is CASRSGGDYSNQPQHF. The gene calls are TRBV19 and TRBJ1-5; TRBD1 matches 8 bases. Germline trimming cut 6 bases from V and 0 bases from J; bases unmatched to any gene: 7. The length of the CDR3 is 16 residues. The V gene's germline CDR1 is LNHDA and CDR2 SQIVND (reference sequence). Full variable domain (outside the CDR3, taken from reference TRBV19 and TRBJ1-5): DGGITQSPKYLFRKEGQNVTLSCEQNLNHDAMYWYRQDPGQGLRLIYYSQIVNDFQKGDIAEGYSVSREKKESFPLTVTSAQKNPTAFYLCASRSGGDYSNQPQHFGDGTRLSIL.

V usage is TRBV6-5 and J usage is TRBJ2-7, with TRBD1 matching 9 bases. This CDR3 comprises 14 residues. The germline gives CDR1 MNHEY, CDR2 SVGAGI. V dropped 7 bases and J dropped 5; count of bases not matched to a gene: 9. CDR3 region: CASNWLGQGNEQYF. The CDR3 DNA follows: TGTGCCAGCAACTGGTTGGGACAGGGCAACGAGCAGTACTTC.

The chain couples TRBV19 to TRBJ1-2; possible D gene TRBD1, 6 bases. CDR3 length: 11 amino acids. The V gene lost 5 bases and the J gene lost 13 bases, with 14 bases spanning the gap. CDR1 LNHDA and CDR2 SQIVND come from the germline V gene (reference sequence). The CDR3 reads CASSSDRGRTF. The CDR3 nucleotides read TGTGCCAGTAGTTCGGACAGAGGGCGCACCTTC. Supplemented by reference TRBV19 and TRBJ1-2, the full variable domain reads DGGITQSPKYLFRKEGQNVTLSCEQNLNHDAMYWYRQDPGQGLRLIYYSQIVNDFQKGDIAEGYSVSREKKESFPLTVTSAQKNPTAFYLCASSSDRGRTFGSGTRLTVV.

V gene TRBV4-1 combines with J gene TRBJ1-1, with a tentative D call TRBD1 (5 bases). The CDR3 spans 13 residues. CDR1 and CDR2 (germline): MGHRA, YSYEKL. V lost 10 bases to trimming and J lost 4 bases, with 16 bases between them. The chain's CDR3 is CATTRGGSTEAFF. DNA of the CDR3: TGCGCCACCACTCGGGGGGGGTCCACTGAAGCTTTCTTT.

V and J are TRBV19 and TRBJ2-7, with TRBD1 identical over 9 bases. With 5 bases clipped from V and 3 bases from J, the junction kept 5 bases outside the gene matches. This CDR3 is built from 14 residues. Germline V gene lookup returns CDR1 LNHDA and CDR2 SQIVND (reference sequence). CDR3 sequence: CASSVGQGHYEQYF. CDR3 in DNA: TGTGCCAGTAGTGTTGGACAGGGGCACTACGAGCAGTACTTC.

The chain has TRBV19 and TRBJ1-1, with a possible D match to TRBD1 (6 bases). The CDR3 extends over 12 amino acids. V was pared by 5 bases and J by 6 bases, with 10 bases between. In germline, CDR1 is LNHDA, CDR2 SQIVND (reference sequence). DNA for the CDR3: TGTGCCAGTAGTCGGAAGGGGGCTGAAGCTTTCTTT. It translates to CASSRKGAEAFF.

The J gene is TRBJ2-3, the V gene TRBV13, with a tentative D call TRBD1 (6 bases). The CDR3 sequence is 14 residues long. Trimming stripped 8 bases from V and 5 bases from J, with 17 bases between. Germline loops: CDR1 PRHDT, CDR2 FYEKMQ (reference sequence). CDR3 DNA sequence: TGTGCCAGCCGATTTAGATTAGGGGGAGATACGCAGTATTTT. It specifies CASRFRLGGDTQYF.

J is TRBJ2-2 and V is TRBV9, with D tentatively TRBD1 (5 bases). The CDR3 runs 17 residues. V was shortened by 3 bases and J by 0 bases, with 15 bases between the two germline ends. CDR1 is SGDLS, CDR2 YYNGEE, per germline. The CDR3 DNA is TGTGCCAGCAGCGGGAACGTAGACAGATCGAACACCGGGGAGCTGTTTTTT. It encodes CASSGNVDRSNTGELFF.

The chain joins TRBV28 to TRBJ2-1; D could derive from TRBD1 or TRBD2 (5 bases each). Trimming took off 4 bases at V and 2 bases at J, with 12 bases between the two ends. The CDR3 totals 15 residues. The germline CDR1 and CDR2 sequences are MDHEN and SYDVKM. CDR3 DNA sequence: TGTGCCAGCAGTTGGGGTGGGGGACCCTACAATGAGCAGTTCTTC. This codes for CASSWGGGPYNEQFF.

The genes are TRBV5-6 and TRBJ1-3, with a possible D match to TRBD1 (5 bases). Trimming took 3 bases from V and 2 from J, leaving 12 bases between them. Germline loops: CDR1 SGHDT, CDR2 YYEEEE. This CDR3 region has 15 residues. CDR3 bases: TGTGCCAGCAGCTACGGGACGGGACCTGGAAACACCATATATTTT. Translating gives CASSYGTGPGNTIYF.

The chain recombines TRBV30 with TRBJ1-5; weak D call: TRBD1 (5 bases). CDR3 length equals 14 residues. Germline V gives CDR1 GTSNPN, CDR2 SVGIG (reference sequence). V was pared by 3 bases and J by 2 bases, with 11 bases between. CDR3 amino acids: CAWREGAGNQPQHF. The CDR3 DNA reads TGTGCCTGGAGGGAAGGGGCGGGCAATCAGCCCCAGCATTTT. Based on the CDR3 plus reference TRBV30 and TRBJ1-5, the full variable domain is SQTIHQWPATLVQPVGSPLSLECTVEGTSNPNLYWYRQAAGRGLQLLFYSVGIGQISSEVPQNLSASRPQDRQFILSSKKLLLSDSGFYLCAWREGAGNQPQHFGDGTRLSIL.

This chain connects TRBV2 to TRBJ2-2; TRBD1 matches at 7 bases. The CDR3 consists of 17 residues. V dropped 6 bases and J dropped 1; count of bases not matched to a gene: 11. The germline gives CDR1 SNHLY, CDR2 FYNNEI. The CDR3 loop reads CASSPLTGVENTGELFF. The CDR3 coding sequence is TGTGCCAGCAGCCCCCTTACAGGGGTCGAGAACACCGGGGAGCTGTTTTTT.

The V and J genes are TRBV18 and TRBJ2-3; 9 bases align to TRBD2. The CDR3 covers 15 residues. The germline CDR1 and CDR2 sequences are KGHSH and LQKENI. J gave up 5 bases and V 3 bases, and 6 bases lay outside the gene matches. This CDR3 is CASSPQRGAGDTQYF. CDR3 coding DNA: TGTGCCAGCTCACCTCAGCGGGGGGCAGGAGATACGCAGTATTTT. The whole variable domain, filled in from reference TRBV18 and TRBJ2-3, reads NAGVMQNPRHLVRRRGQEARLRCSPMKGHSHVYWYRQLPEEGLKFMVYLQKENIIDESGMPKERFSAEFPKEGPSILRIQQVVRGDSAAYFCASSPQRGAGDTQYFGPGTRLTVL.

This chain uses TRBV7-2 with TRBJ2-5; TRBD1 agrees at 7 bases. Germline values: CDR1 SGHTA, CDR2 FQGNSA. The CDR3 contains 19 residues. V dropped 4 bases and J dropped 2; count of bases not matched to a gene: 19. CDR3 coding DNA: TGTGCCAGCAGCTCCATACGACAGGGCCCGACGGGCCCACAAGAGACCCAGTACTTC. This sequence encodes CASSSIRQGPTGPQETQYF.

About this clone itself: Other DNA sequences of this sample code for an identical CDR3. The rearrangement links TRBV28 to TRBJ1-5; TRBD1 matches 7 bases. The CDR3 has 15 residues. Germline V lookup: CDR1 MDHEN, CDR2 SYDVKM. The J segment lost 2 bases and the V segment lost 3 bases, leaving 4 bases of the junction unmatched. In DNA, the CDR3 is TGTGCCAGCAGTTTCCGAGACAGGGGCAATCAGCCCCAGCATTTT. It encodes CASSFRDRGNQPQHF.

This rearrangement joins TRBV28 to TRBJ2-7; TRBD1 aligns across 11 bases. Per germline, CDR1 MDHEN and CDR2 SYDVKM. The CDR3 runs to 15 residues. J was trimmed by 7 bases and V by 2 bases; bases with no gene match: 7. The CDR3 loop is CASSLPGTGGWEQYF. In DNA form, the CDR3 reads TGTGCCAGCAGTTTACCCGGGACAGGGGGATGGGAGCAGTACTTC.

This rearrangement joins TRBV6-2 or TRBV6-3 to TRBJ1-5; D is uncertain. The CDR3 contains 17 residues. V lost 0 bases and J 0 bases, leaving 12 bases between the germline ends. Germline values: CDR1 MNHEY, CDR2 SVGEGT. CDR3 region: CASSYSTRAYSNQPQHF. The DNA for the CDR3 is TGTGCCAGCAGTTACTCAACGAGAGCTTATAGCAATCAGCCCCAGCATTTT.

The chain couples TRBV9 to TRBJ1-1, with 7 positions matching TRBD1. The CDR3 contains 13 residues. Germline V gene lookup returns CDR1 SGDLS and CDR2 YYNGEE. The V segment lost 3 bases and the J segment 9 bases; nucleotides outside the gene matches: 8. CDR3 region: CASSAGGGQKAFF. The CDR3 coding sequence is TGTGCCAGCAGCGCTGGGGGGGGACAGAAAGCTTTCTTT.

In its sample, this clone was seen once. The chain links TRBV4-3 to TRBJ1-4; a possible D gene is TRBD1 (6 bases). Germline V lookup: CDR1 LGHNA, CDR2 YSLEER. V dropped 4 bases and J dropped 0 bases, with 12 bases sitting between them. The CDR3 is 16 residues long. The CDR3 protein is CASSLAYRATNEKLFF. In DNA, the CDR3 is TGCGCCAGCAGCCTCGCCTACAGGGCAACTAATGAAAAACTGTTTTTT.

The chain has TRBV7-8 and TRBJ2-3; 11 bases line up with TRBD2. Germline CDR1 reads SGHVS; CDR2 reads FQNEAQ. The CDR3 consists of 16 residues. The trim removed 4 bases at V and 3 bases at J, leaving 6 bases unmatched. The DNA of the CDR3 is TGTGCCAGCAGCTCCCTAGCGGGGGGACCTACAGATACGCAGTATTTT. This sequence encodes CASSSLAGGPTDTQYF.

CDR3 protein: CASLLNRGMNTEAFF. CDR3 coding DNA: TGTGCCAGCCTCCTGAACAGGGGTATGAACACTGAAGCTTTCTTT. The chain combines TRBV2 with TRBJ1-1, with TRBD1 matching 7 bases. The germline CDR1 and CDR2 sequences are SNHLY and FYNNEI. The CDR3 consists of 15 residues. With 8 bases clipped from V and 0 bases from J, the junction kept 9 bases outside the gene matches.

The chain links TRBV27 to TRBJ1-1; maybe TRBD1 (5 bases). The CDR3 loop spans 13 amino acids. CDR1 is MNHEY and CDR2 is SMNVEV in the germline V gene (reference sequence). V lost 6 bases to trimming and J lost 7 bases, with 15 bases between them. The CDR3, as DNA: TGTGCCAGCAGCGCGGGGGAGGGGATTGAAGCTTTCTTT. Protein sequence: CASSAGEGIEAFF.